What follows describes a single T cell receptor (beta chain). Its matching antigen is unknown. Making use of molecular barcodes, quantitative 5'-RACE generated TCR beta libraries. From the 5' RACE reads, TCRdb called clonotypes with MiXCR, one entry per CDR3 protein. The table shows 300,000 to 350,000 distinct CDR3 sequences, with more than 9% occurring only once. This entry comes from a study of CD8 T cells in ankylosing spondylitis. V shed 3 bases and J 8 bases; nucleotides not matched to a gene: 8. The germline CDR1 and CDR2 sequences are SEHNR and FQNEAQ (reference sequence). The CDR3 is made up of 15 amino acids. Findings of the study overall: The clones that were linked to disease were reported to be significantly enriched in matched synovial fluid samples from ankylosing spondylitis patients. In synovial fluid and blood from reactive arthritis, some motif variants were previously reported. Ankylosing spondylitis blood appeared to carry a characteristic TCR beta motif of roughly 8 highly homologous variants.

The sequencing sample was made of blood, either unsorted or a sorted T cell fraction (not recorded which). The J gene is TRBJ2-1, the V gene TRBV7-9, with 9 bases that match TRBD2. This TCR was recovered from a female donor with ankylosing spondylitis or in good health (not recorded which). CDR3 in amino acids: CASSLVASGKHEQFF. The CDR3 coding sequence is TGTGCCAGCAGCTTGGTGGCTAGCGGGAAGCATGAGCAGTTCTTC.